This is a list of T cell receptor beta chains from one sample in a study of CD8 T cells in ankylosing spondylitis. Each CDR3 protein is one row after TCRdb ran MiXCR on the 5' RACE reads. The sample holds just under 350,000 distinct CDR3 sequences, over 12% seen once. Sequencing input: blood, either unsorted or a sorted T cell fraction (not recorded which). These receptors were obtained from a male donor with ankylosing spondylitis or in good health (not recorded which). Each CDR3 is given with its conserved first and last residue. Each record gives: V gene, D gene, CDR3 length, clone size, J gene, CDR3 DNA, CDR3 protein. D genes are given only for firm matches. Size tells how often a clone was seen (once, few, many) or the class of an expanded clone, and some rows leave it out.

v_call: TRBV29-1; d_call: NA; cdr3_length: 12; clone_size: NA; j_call: TRBJ1-1; cdr3_nt: TGCAGCGTTGAACAGCTGAACACTGAAGCTTTCTTT; cdr3_aa: CSVEQLNTEAFF
v_call: TRBV7-2; d_call: TRBD1; cdr3_length: 16; clone_size: few; j_call: TRBJ2-7; cdr3_nt: TGTGCCAGCAGCTTGGCGCCAACAGGGGGCTCGGACGAGCAGTACTTC; cdr3_aa: CASSLAPTGGSDEQYF
v_call: TRBV12-3/TRBV12-4; d_call: NA; cdr3_length: 14; clone_size: many; j_call: TRBJ1-5; cdr3_nt: TGTGCCAGCAGTTCTTGGGGGGCCAATCAGCCCCAGCATTTT; cdr3_aa: CASSSWGANQPQHF
v_call: TRBV7-2; d_call: NA; cdr3_length: 15; clone_size: few; j_call: TRBJ1-1; cdr3_nt: TGTGCCAGCAGCCGTTCCCCCGCAGAGGGGTCAGAAGCTTTCTTT; cdr3_aa: CASSRSPAEGSEAFF
v_call: TRBV6-5; d_call: TRBD2; cdr3_length: 18; clone_size: few; j_call: TRBJ2-3; cdr3_nt: TGTGCCAGCAGTTACCGGCTAGCGGGAGGGCCTGGCACAGATACGCAGTATTTT; cdr3_aa: CASSYRLAGGPGTDTQYF
v_call: TRBV3-1; d_call: TRBD2; cdr3_length: 16; clone_size: NA; j_call: TRBJ2-3; cdr3_nt: TGTGCCAGCAGCCAACGACGGGGGGTATTCCCCGGTACGCAGTATTTT; cdr3_aa: CASSQRRGVFPGTQYF
v_call: TRBV29-1; d_call: NA; cdr3_length: 14; clone_size: few; j_call: TRBJ2-7; cdr3_nt: TGCAGCGTTGTTACGGGGGAACCGTCCTACGAGCAGTACTTC; cdr3_aa: CSVVTGEPSYEQYF
v_call: TRBV20-1; d_call: TRBD1; cdr3_length: 15; clone_size: NA; j_call: TRBJ1-1; cdr3_nt: TGCAGTGCTAGAGAACCGGGACAGACGAACACTGAAGCTTTCTTT; cdr3_aa: CSAREPGQTNTEAFF
v_call: TRBV4-1; d_call: TRBD2; cdr3_length: 15; clone_size: many; j_call: TRBJ2-3; cdr3_nt: TGCGCCAGCAGCCAAGGGGGGGGACGCACAGATACGCAGTATTTT; cdr3_aa: CASSQGGGRTDTQYF
v_call: TRBV19; d_call: TRBD1; cdr3_length: 15; clone_size: NA; j_call: TRBJ1-1; cdr3_nt: TGTGCCAGTAGCCCAGGGGGGGTGATAAACACTGAAGCTTTCTTT; cdr3_aa: CASSPGGVINTEAFF
v_call: TRBV5-1; d_call: TRBD2; cdr3_length: 16; clone_size: NA; j_call: TRBJ2-7; cdr3_nt: TGCGCCAGCAGCTACGGACTAGCGGATTTTACCTACGAGCAGTACTTC; cdr3_aa: CASSYGLADFTYEQYF
v_call: TRBV19; d_call: NA; cdr3_length: 13; clone_size: few; j_call: TRBJ1-5; cdr3_nt: TGTGCCAGTAATGAGTATAGCAATCAGCCCCAGCATTTT; cdr3_aa: CASNEYSNQPQHF
v_call: TRBV5-1; d_call: TRBD2; cdr3_length: 18; clone_size: NA; j_call: TRBJ2-2; cdr3_nt: TGCGCCAGCAGCTCGGGGGGACGCCGAGAGACGAACACCGGGGAGCTGTTTTTT; cdr3_aa: CASSSGGRRETNTGELFF
v_call: TRBV30; d_call: NA; cdr3_length: 12; clone_size: NA; j_call: TRBJ1-1; cdr3_nt: TGTGCCTGGACCCAGACACGGACTGAAGCTTTCTTT; cdr3_aa: CAWTQTRTEAFF
v_call: TRBV4-1; d_call: TRBD1; cdr3_length: 15; clone_size: NA; j_call: TRBJ2-3; cdr3_nt: TGCGCCAGCAGCTTCCAGGGGGCTCGGTCAGATACGCAGTATTTT; cdr3_aa: CASSFQGARSDTQYF
v_call: TRBV20-1; d_call: NA; cdr3_length: 13; clone_size: few; j_call: TRBJ2-7; cdr3_nt: TGCAGTGTCCCCCGCCACGGGGGCTACGAGCAGTACTTC; cdr3_aa: CSVPRHGGYEQYF
v_call: TRBV20-1; d_call: TRBD2; cdr3_length: 13; clone_size: few; j_call: TRBJ2-5; cdr3_nt: TGCAGTGCTAGCGGGGGGGGGAAAGAGACCCAGTACTTC; cdr3_aa: CSASGGGKETQYF
v_call: TRBV19; d_call: TRBD1; cdr3_length: 18; clone_size: NA; j_call: TRBJ2-7; cdr3_nt: TGTGCCAGTAGCTATCACCCCACGTCCAGGGGGCACCCCTACGAGCAGTACTTC; cdr3_aa: CASSYHPTSRGHPYEQYF
v_call: TRBV5-1; d_call: TRBD2; cdr3_length: 17; clone_size: NA; j_call: TRBJ2-5; cdr3_nt: TGCGCCAGCAGCGCACCGTTACTAGCGGACCAAGGGGAGACCCAGTACTTC; cdr3_aa: CASSAPLLADQGETQYF
v_call: TRBV4-1; d_call: TRBD1; cdr3_length: 15; clone_size: NA; j_call: TRBJ1-2; cdr3_nt: TGCGCCAGCAGCCAAGATCGCCCAGGGGGCTATGGCTACACCTTC; cdr3_aa: CASSQDRPGGYGYTF
v_call: TRBV6-5; d_call: NA; cdr3_length: 12; clone_size: few; j_call: TRBJ2-5; cdr3_nt: TGTGCCAGCCGGGACTACCAAGAGACCCAGTACTTC; cdr3_aa: CASRDYQETQYF
v_call: TRBV5-1; d_call: NA; cdr3_length: 14; clone_size: many; j_call: TRBJ2-1; cdr3_nt: TGCGCCAGCAGCTCCCCGCAGGGTGGCAATGAGCAGTTCTTC; cdr3_aa: CASSSPQGGNEQFF
v_call: TRBV6-5; d_call: TRBD1; cdr3_length: 17; clone_size: few; j_call: TRBJ2-3; cdr3_nt: TGTGCCAGCAGTTGGGACAGGAGAAGCTCTAGCACAGATACGCAGTATTTT; cdr3_aa: CASSWDRRSSSTDTQYF
v_call: TRBV12-3/TRBV12-4; d_call: NA; cdr3_length: 14; clone_size: NA; j_call: TRBJ2-1; cdr3_nt: TGTGCCAGCAGTCCGGACGGACCCAACAATGAGCAGTTCTTC; cdr3_aa: CASSPDGPNNEQFF
v_call: TRBV4-2; d_call: TRBD2; cdr3_length: 16; clone_size: NA; j_call: TRBJ2-7; cdr3_nt: TGTGCCAGCAGCCATGAAACTAGCGTAAGCTCCTACGAGCAGTACTTC; cdr3_aa: CASSHETSVSSYEQYF
v_call: TRBV20-1; d_call: NA; cdr3_length: 14; clone_size: few; j_call: TRBJ2-7; cdr3_nt: TGCAGTGCCCCCCAACGGGGTACAAATTACGAGCAGTACTTC; cdr3_aa: CSAPQRGTNYEQYF
v_call: TRBV12-3/TRBV12-4; d_call: TRBD1; cdr3_length: 15; clone_size: many; j_call: TRBJ2-2; cdr3_nt: TGTGCCAGCAGTCAAGGGACAGGGGGCACCGGGGAGCTGTTTTTT; cdr3_aa: CASSQGTGGTGELFF
v_call: TRBV11-2; d_call: NA; cdr3_length: 14; clone_size: NA; j_call: TRBJ2-7; cdr3_nt: TGTGCCAGCAGTCGATTGGGACAAGGCTACGAGCAGTACTTC; cdr3_aa: CASSRLGQGYEQYF
v_call: TRBV5-1; d_call: NA; cdr3_length: 12; clone_size: many; j_call: TRBJ2-5; cdr3_nt: TGTGCCAGCAGTTCAAGACAAGAGACCCAGTACTTC; cdr3_aa: CASSSRQETQYF
v_call: TRBV20-1; d_call: TRBD1; cdr3_length: 15; clone_size: NA; j_call: TRBJ2-6; cdr3_nt: TGCAGTGCCCAGACAGGGCCGTCTGGGGCCAACGTCCTGACTTTC; cdr3_aa: CSAQTGPSGANVLTF
v_call: TRBV3-1; d_call: NA; cdr3_length: 15; clone_size: few; j_call: TRBJ2-1; cdr3_nt: TGTGCCAGCAGCCAAGAAGGCCATCCCTACAATGAGCAGTTCTTC; cdr3_aa: CASSQEGHPYNEQFF
v_call: TRBV12-3/TRBV12-4; d_call: NA; cdr3_length: 12; clone_size: NA; j_call: TRBJ1-3; cdr3_nt: TGTGCCAGCAGTTTAAGTACGAACACCATATATTTT; cdr3_aa: CASSLSTNTIYF
v_call: TRBV20-1; d_call: TRBD2; cdr3_length: 17; clone_size: few; j_call: TRBJ2-3; cdr3_nt: TGCAGTGCTCATGTACTCGGGACTAGCGGCCCCACAGATACGCAGTATTTT; cdr3_aa: CSAHVLGTSGPTDTQYF
v_call: TRBV5-5; d_call: NA; cdr3_length: 16; clone_size: NA; j_call: TRBJ2-7; cdr3_nt: TGTGCCAGCAGCTTGGCCAGTCTAGCAGGCTCCTACGAGCAGTACTTC; cdr3_aa: CASSLASLAGSYEQYF
v_call: TRBV29-1; d_call: TRBD2; cdr3_length: 12; clone_size: few; j_call: TRBJ2-1; cdr3_nt: TGCAGCGTAGCGGGGGAGGGCAATGAGCAGTTCTTC; cdr3_aa: CSVAGEGNEQFF
v_call: TRBV5-1; d_call: NA; cdr3_length: 17; clone_size: once; j_call: TRBJ2-2; cdr3_nt: TGCGCCAGCAGCTTGTTAGCGGTGACTTCGAACACCGGGGAGCTGTTTTTT; cdr3_aa: CASSLLAVTSNTGELFF